The rows below give T cell receptor beta chains drawn from one sample of a study of shared clonotypes between healthy human individuals. Produced via immunoSEQ multiplex PCR; TCRdb's table is partial and in-frame only. The repertoire includes about 480,000 clones, more than 65% of them detected once, and approximately 13% sits in the top ten. Input material: PBMCs. The receptors shown here come from a woman between 35 and 50 years old in good health. Some clones in this sample may be carry-over from other donors' samples. Each CDR3 is given without its conserved first and last residue.

v_call,j_call,cdr3_aa
TRBV7-3,TRBJ2-2,ASSLNPRNTGELF
TRBV6-5,TRBJ2-7,ASSEKS
TRBV5-5,TRBJ1-3,ASRSGASGNTIY
TRBV18,TRBJ2-1,ASSPPSYNEQF
TRBV19,TRBJ1-2,ASTPLGQGAAHVRGYT
TRBV5-6,TRBJ1-1,ASSYPDRNTEAF
TRBV6-1,TRBJ2-1,ASSELGTSYHNEQF
TRBV19,TRBJ1-4,ASSIGPPRRSTNEKLF
TRBV2,TRBJ1-1,ASHPPFMNTEAF
TRBV28,TRBJ1-1,ASSLGQEGEAF
TRBV27,TRBJ2-2,ASALENTGELF
TRBV7-3,TRBJ2-7,ASSLYEGLQYEQY
TRBV4-3,TRBJ2-6,ASSQDLSGGSGANVLT
TRBV5-1,TRBJ1-2,ASSRSGTARTNYGYT
TRBV7-8,TRBJ1-3,ASSLFSPGNTIY
TRBV5-1,.,ASSLTGLNEQY
TRBV20-1,TRBJ1-2,SARPEYGYT
TRBV6-6,TRBJ2-4,ASSQRQGAQNIQY
TRBV15,TRBJ2-5,ATSRDLGPGGGAQETQY
TRBV5-4,TRBJ2-4,ASSSLAQGANIQY
TRBV4-3,TRBJ2-1,ASSQDPSAGRSYNEQF
TRBV9,TRBJ2-3,ASSFSGVDTQY
TRBV5-1,TRBJ2-1,ASSPQSYSYNEQF
TRBV30,TRBJ1-3,AWNRAGNTIY
TRBV6-5,TRBJ2-7,ASSYGGTSLSEQY
TRBV25-1,TRBJ2-1,ASSPAGSYNEQF
TRBV4-1,TRBJ2-7,ASSQAASTYEQY
TRBV7-3,TRBJ2-1,ASSLWGTSGSYNEQF
TRBV28,TRBJ1-2,ASSSGGDYGYT
TRBV18,TRBJ2-3,ASSTRGPSTDTQY
TRBV5-5,TRBJ1-2,ASSLGLTGAYGYT